This T cell receptor beta chain came from a study of resident and recirculating memory T cells in vitiligo (dated by TCRdb to 2017 to 2018). Concerning the study at large: For TCR beta sequencing, epidermis was obtained by shave biopsy from two lesional and two nonlesional sites, and PBMCs were also collected, from each of 3 stable vitiligo patients. The human TCR beta sequencing tested whether specific clones in lesional vitiligo skin differed from clones in nonlesional skin and blood. Right before genomic DNA was extracted using the Qiagen DNeasy Blood & Tissue Kit, the samples were homogenized with no cell sorting step. The full study reports these points: No unique dominant TCR clone was detected, and variation in clonality was observed among vitiligo lesions. TCR sequences were not shared across biopsy sites or across patients, which suggests that different T cell clones infiltrate different lesions, a pattern described as private specificity. Future mechanistic studies are needed so that the relative contributions of the lesion-infiltrating T cell clones and of human Trm versus Tcm pools can be evaluated. Even within a single patient, overlap and correlation analysis found no significant repertoire overlap between any biopsies apart from each lesion compared with itself.

This clone showed up just a few times. The antigen this receptor binds is unknown. One base away there is no much larger clone; base qualities are not given. Stable vitiligo was defined as no change in lesions over the previous 6 months. To qualify as stable, patients additionally needed to show no confetti depigmentation, which is a clinical sign of active vitiligo. Any patient who had received treatment in the previous three months was excluded. Ficoll density gradient centrifugation was used to isolate PBMCs from heparinized blood, after which the PBMCs were flash-frozen. TCR beta chains were amplified from genomic DNA with the immunoSEQ hsTCRB kit. Sequencing of TCR beta libraries was performed on an Illumina MiSeq instrument by the immunoSEQ service. On the authors' methods: Analysis of the repertoire data was performed with the immunoSEQ Analyzer. As stored in TCRdb, this immuneACCESS dataset retains in-frame rearrangements with V and J assigned. A fraction of the clones does not appear; measured against another copy, unresolved V genes explain less than half of the discrepancy, and the remainder lacks a known reason. For V, J and clone size, that table is used; D and trimming come from the DNA. Present in this sample are about 76,000 clones, around 92% of which were seen just once. The top ten clones comprise about 5% of the sample.

From V the trimming removes 5 bases and from J it removes 4 bases, while the gene matches leave 7 bases of the junction unaccounted for. CDR3 length: 15 amino acids, cysteine to phenylalanine. The entry retains the CDR3 DNA only, 45 bases that are in frame from base 1. CDR1 and CDR2 are drawn from the germline V gene (reference sequence): LNHDA, SQIVND. This TCR was sampled from a male donor with vitiligo. Recombination joined TRBV19 with TRBJ1-1; the central 10 bases match TRBD1. Sequences were obtained from blood. The sequenced DNA: TGTGCCAGTAGTCCGACAGGGGGCGGCATCACTGAAGCTTTCTTT. This translates into CASSPTGGGITEAFF.